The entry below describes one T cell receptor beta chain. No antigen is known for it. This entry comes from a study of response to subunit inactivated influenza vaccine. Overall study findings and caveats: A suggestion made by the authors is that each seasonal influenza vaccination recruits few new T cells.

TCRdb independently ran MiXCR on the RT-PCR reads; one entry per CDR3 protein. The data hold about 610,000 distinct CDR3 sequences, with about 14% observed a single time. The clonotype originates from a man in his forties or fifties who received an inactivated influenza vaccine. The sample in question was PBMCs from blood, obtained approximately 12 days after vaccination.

CDR3 DNA: TGTGCCACCAGTGATTCCGGGACAGGAGACCAAGAGACCCAGTACTTC. This sequence encodes CATSDSGTGDQETQYF. This chain joins TRBV24-1 and TRBJ2-5, with 8 nucleotides matching TRBD1. The junction had 4 bases not matched to a gene; V was cut back by 2 bases and J by 0 bases. The length of the CDR3 is 16 residues. CDR1 is KGHDR and CDR2 is SFDVKD in the germline V gene.